The 21 T cell receptor beta chains below come from one sample, sequenced in a study of human T cells and chemical hapten exposure. TCRdb re-called the RACE reads with MiXCR, one entry per CDR3 protein. This table has approximately 120,000 distinct CDR3 sequences, roughly 10% appearing once. Time point noted: patch test 2, 6 weeks after DPC sensitization. As to treatment: therapeutic diphenylcyclopropenone sensitization with weekly scalp DPC. The sequenced sample was whole blood, obtained in connection with sensitization to the hapten diphenylcyclopropenone (DPC). The source of these receptors is a woman aged 40 to 50 with alopecia areata. Some clones in this sample may be carry-over from other donors' samples.

The chain joins TRBV2 to TRBJ2-1, with D possibly being TRBD1 (5 bases). CDR3 length: 12 amino acids. V lost 1 base to trimming and J lost 10 bases, with 8 bases between them. Germline assignment: CDR1 SNHLY and CDR2 FYNNEI. CDR3 nucleotide sequence: TGTGCCAGCAGTGAAGGGGGCCGAGAGCAGTTCTTC. This translates into CASSEGGREQFF.

As for this clonotype: One end of the junction varies from germline; a read error may be responsible. The CDR3: CANSLTTGEGSPLHF. The CDR3 coding sequence is TGTGCCAACAGCTTGACGACAGGAGAAGGCTCACCCCTCCACTTT. The chain has TRBV7-2 and TRBJ1-6; D is possibly TRBD1 (6 bases). There are 15 residues in the CDR3. Germline loops: CDR1 SGHTA, CDR2 FQGNSA.

This clonotype occurred many times. The J gene is TRBJ2-2, the V gene TRBV7-2; D is unclear. Germline V gives CDR1 SGHTA, CDR2 FQGNSA. The CDR3 runs 13 residues. V was cut by 1 base and J by 7 bases, with 7 bases left in between. The CDR3 nucleotides are TGTGCCAGCAGCTTAGTCTCAAGCGGGGAGCTGTTTTTT. Translation gives CASSLVSSGELFF.

This clonotype has just a few counts. The chain employs TRBV10-3 and TRBJ1-2; D gene ambiguous. Trimming cost V 6 bases and J 0 bases, with 5 bases left between them. Looked up from germline, CDR1 is ENHRY and CDR2 is SYGVKD. The CDR3 has 12 residues. The CDR3 spells CAIRTSNYGYTF. As DNA, the CDR3 is TGTGCCATCAGGACTTCTAACTATGGCTACACCTTC.

This clonotype was recorded many times. The chain recombines TRBV7-2 with TRBJ2-7; D is unclear. The ends were cut back, 5 bases at V and 12 bases at J, with 17 bases in the middle. The CDR3 runs to 12 residues. Germline CDR1 reads SGHTA; CDR2 reads FQGNSA. The CDR3 protein is CASSVQAGRRYF. The CDR3 DNA follows: TGTGCCAGCAGCGTCCAAGCCGGTCGGCGGTACTTC.

This clonotype was seen a handful of times. V gene TRBV20-1 combines with J gene TRBJ2-3; 8 bases match TRBD2. The V gene's germline CDR1 is DFQATT and CDR2 SNEGSKA (reference sequence). CDR3 size: 13 residues. With V trimmed by 6 bases and J by 3 bases, 5 bases remained unmatched. In DNA form, the CDR3 reads TGCAGTGCAAGGAGCGGGGGTACAGATACGCAGTATTTT. Residues: CSARSGGTDTQYF.

The V call is TRBV25-1, the J call TRBJ2-3, with 10 bases that match TRBD2. CDR1 is MGHDK, CDR2 SYGVNS, per germline. The trim removed 5 bases at V and 7 bases at J, leaving 12 bases unmatched. CDR3 size: 16 residues. The CDR3 reads CASSKSGGASLYTQYF. Written as DNA, the CDR3 is TGTGCCAGCAGTAAAAGCGGGGGGGCGAGTTTGTATACGCAGTATTTT. Full variable domain (remainder filled in from reference TRBV25-1 and TRBJ2-3): EADIYQTPRYLVIGTGKKITLECSQTMGHDKMYWYQQDPGMELHLIHYSYGVNSTEKGDLSSESTVSRIRTEHFPLTLESARPSHTSQYLCASSKSGGASLYTQYFGPGTRLTVL.

This chain joins TRBV19 and TRBJ1-2; 7 bases fit TRBD1. The CDR3 is 15 residues long. Losses at the gene ends were 4 bases for V and 5 bases for J; bases not matched to a gene: 10. Germline lookup yields CDR1 LNHDA and CDR2 SQIVND (reference sequence). CDR3 region: CASSRTGTELYGYTF. In DNA, the CDR3 is TGTGCCAGTAGTAGAACCGGGACAGAGCTTTATGGCTACACCTTC.

This clonotype has a count of ten or more. J is TRBJ2-5 and V is TRBV9; 7 nucleotides line up with TRBD2. V lost 2 bases and J lost 0; bases outside the gene matches: 4. The CDR3 runs to 15 residues. Looked up from germline, CDR1 is SGDLS and CDR2 is YYNGEE. CDR3 region: CASSVGREHQETQYF. Written as DNA, the CDR3 is TGTGCCAGCAGCGTGGGGCGGGAGCACCAAGAGACCCAGTACTTC.

This clonotype has a count of ten or more. This chain joins TRBV18 and TRBJ1-2; TRBD1 matches at 11 bases. Losses at the gene ends were 1 base for V and 6 bases for J; bases not matched to a gene: 4. The germline V gene encodes CDR1 KGHSH and CDR2 LQKENI. This CDR3 is built from 15 residues. CDR3 region: CASSPRTGGGDGYTF. CDR3 in DNA: TGTGCCAGCTCACCACGGACAGGGGGCGGAGATGGCTACACCTTC.

The sample holds many counts of this clonotype. V usage is TRBV6-5 and J usage is TRBJ2-7; D uncertain. Trimming took off 4 bases at V and 3 bases at J, with 13 bases between the two ends. CDR1 is MNHEY, CDR2 SVGAGI, per germline. The CDR3 covers 14 residues. As DNA, the CDR3 is TGTGCCAGCAGTTCTAGGATCGGTGGCTACGAGCAGTACTTC. This sequence encodes CASSSRIGGYEQYF.

The table lists this clonotype with a few counts. CDR3 sequence: CASSEINWASHGYTF. CDR3 bases: TGTGCCAGCAGTGAAATAAATTGGGCTAGTCATGGCTACACCTTC. The rearrangement links TRBV6-1 to TRBJ1-2; D is undetermined. This CDR3 is 15 amino acids long. CDR1 and CDR2 (germline): MNHNS, SASEGT. Trimming took off 2 bases at V and 6 bases at J, with 16 bases between the two ends.

This clonotype showed up just a few times. The chain recombines TRBV28 with TRBJ1-5, with a weak D call TRBD1 (5 bases). Germline V gives CDR1 MDHEN, CDR2 SYDVKM. CDR3 size: 14 residues. Trimming left V 5 bases short and J 11 bases short, with 19 bases between. CDR3 residues: CASSPGAFFRAQHF. In nucleotides, the CDR3 is TGTGCCAGCAGTCCCGGGGCCTTTTTTCGAGCCCAGCATTTT.

This clonotype occurred many times. The chain carries TRBV10-3 and TRBJ1-1; 8 bases align to TRBD1. The CDR3 runs 15 residues. With 3 bases clipped from V and 1 base from J, the junction kept 4 bases outside the gene matches. Germline V lookup: CDR1 ENHRY, CDR2 SYGVKD. The CDR3: CAISERGQGNTEAFF. DNA for the CDR3: TGTGCCATCAGTGAACGAGGACAGGGGAACACTGAAGCTTTCTTT.

This clonotype was detected a few times. The chain carries TRBV6-2 or TRBV6-3 and TRBJ2-5; D not certain. Germline CDR1 reads MNHEY; CDR2 reads SVGEGT. The germline V and J ends were trimmed by 6 bases and 3 bases, with 14 bases remaining between them. The CDR3 spans 14 residues. The CDR3 sequence is CASRNSGAEETQYF. CDR3 in DNA: TGTGCCAGCAGAAATTCTGGTGCGGAAGAGACCCAGTACTTC.

This clonotype was recorded many times. The V call is TRBV2, the J call TRBJ1-1; D is unresolved. The CDR3 is 14 residues long. The V gene's germline CDR1 is SNHLY and CDR2 FYNNEI. Deletions cut 2 bases from V and 1 base from J, with 8 bases between. This chain's CDR3 is CASSELDPNTEAFF. DNA for the CDR3: TGTGCCAGCAGTGAACTGGACCCGAACACTGAAGCTTTCTTT. The whole variable domain, filled in from reference TRBV2 and TRBJ1-1, reads EPEVTQTPSHQVTQMGQEVILRCVPISNHLYFYWYRQILGQKVEFLVSFYNNEISEKSEIFDDQFSVERPDGSNFTLKIRSTKLEDSAMYFCASSELDPNTEAFFGQGTRLTVV.

The chain combines TRBV20-1 with TRBJ1-2; D not resolved. Germline V lookup: CDR1 DFQATT, CDR2 SNEGSKA (reference sequence). The CDR3 covers 11 residues. V was clipped by 0 bases and J by 13 bases, with 12 bases between them. CDR3 nucleotide sequence: TGCAGTGCTAGAGATCTGGGTGTGCTCACCTTC. Its protein product is CSARDLGVLTF.

A few counts support this clonotype. The chain carries TRBV29-1 and TRBJ2-7, with 9 bases that match TRBD1. Losses at the gene ends were 4 bases for V and 6 bases for J; bases not matched to a gene: 7. CDR3 length: 13 residues. CDR1 and CDR2 (germline): SQVTM, ANQGSEA. The CDR3: CSVGGQGRFEQYF. The CDR3 bases are TGCAGCGTTGGGGGACAGGGCAGGTTCGAGCAGTACTTC.

This clonotype was found many times. This chain uses TRBV28 with TRBJ1-1; no reliable D call. Germline-derived CDR1 and CDR2 are MDHEN and SYDVKM. V lost 7 bases, J lost 4 bases, and 16 bases lay in between. The CDR3 sequence is 14 residues long. In nucleotides, the CDR3 is TGTGCCAGCAAACACCGTACTTCGAGCACTGAAGCTTTCTTT. It specifies CASKHRTSSTEAFF.

In its sample, this clonotype was seen many times. V usage is TRBV5-1 and J usage is TRBJ2-7; D is unresolved. The V gene lost 4 bases and the J gene lost 3 bases, with 17 bases spanning the gap. The CDR3 contains 15 residues. Germline CDR1 SGHRS, CDR2 YFSETQ. The CDR3 sequence: CASSPGAVGYYEQYF. CDR3 nucleotide sequence: TGCGCCAGCAGCCCCGGAGCAGTGGGGTACTACGAGCAGTACTTC.

This clonotype was counted a single time. The V call is TRBV28, the J call TRBJ2-3; 9 nucleotides match TRBD1. The junction had 8 bases not matched to a gene; V was cut back by 4 bases and J by 3 bases. The CDR3 contains 16 residues. Germline-derived CDR1 and CDR2 are MDHEN and SYDVKM. CDR3 sequence: CASSYGQGRATDTQYF. The CDR3 bases are TGTGCCAGCAGTTATGGACAGGGGCGAGCAACAGATACGCAGTATTTT.